Presented here are 17 T cell receptor beta chains from one specimen sequenced in a study of T cell repertoires in cytomegalovirus infection. TCRdb ran MiXCR on the reads and lists one entry per CDR3 protein. The table lists roughly 860,000 distinct CDR3 sequences, approximately 32% of them singletons. No antigen is known for these receptors. The specimen comprised cultured CD8+ T cells from PBMCs, sampled from culture after CMV antigen stimulation. The receptors here all came from a human donor in good health (CMV status not recorded). Some clones in this sample may be carry-over from other donors' samples.

The chain joins TRBV7-9 to TRBJ2-1, with TRBD2 matching over 7 bases. The V gene's germline CDR1 is SEHNR and CDR2 FQNEAQ (reference sequence). This CDR3 has 13 amino acids. V was clipped by 8 bases and J by 4 bases; unmatched bases: 5. CDR3 residues: CASAIGGYNEQFF. CDR3 in DNA: TGTGCCAGCGCTATCGGGGGGTACAATGAGCAGTTCTTC.

The chain has TRBV24-1 and TRBJ2-3; D may be TRBD1 or TRBD2 (5 bases each). Trimming took off 3 bases at V and 0 bases at J, with 12 bases between the two ends. CDR3 size: 16 residues. From germline, CDR1 is KGHDR and CDR2 SFDVKD. DNA for the CDR3: TGTGCCACCAGTGATGTTCCGGGACGGAGCACAGATACGCAGTATTTT. It yields the protein CATSDVPGRSTDTQYF.

This clonotype showed up many times. V is TRBV18 and J is TRBJ1-4; 7 nucleotides line up with TRBD1. V trimming: 3 bases; J trimming: 5 bases; junction bases outside the gene matches: 6. This CDR3 has 15 amino acids. The germline V gene has CDR1 KGHSH and CDR2 LQKENI. CDR3 DNA: TGTGCCAGCTCACCGGCCGGGACAGAGAATGAAAAACTGTTTTTT. Protein sequence: CASSPAGTENEKLFF.

The chain carries TRBV27 and TRBJ1-4; no clear D gene. CDR1 is MNHEY, CDR2 SMNVEV, per germline (reference sequence). V dropped 6 bases and J dropped 0 bases, with 11 bases sitting between them. The CDR3 sequence is 15 residues long. The CDR3 coding sequence is TGTGCCAGCAGCCCCGACTTATCAACTAATGAAAAACTGTTTTTT. This translates into CASSPDLSTNEKLFF.

This clonotype was seen many times. V gene TRBV12-3 or TRBV12-4 combines with J gene TRBJ1-1; 10 bases map to TRBD1. After removal of 7 bases from V and 3 bases from J, the junction contained 8 bases not matched to a gene. The CDR3 is 15 amino acids. CDR3 in DNA: TGTGCCAGCACCCTGGGACAGGGGATGTACACTGAAGCTTTCTTT. Protein sequence: CASTLGQGMYTEAFF.

This clonotype was found a few times. The chain couples TRBV4-1 to TRBJ2-1; no clear D gene. Germline V gene lookup returns CDR1 MGHRA and CDR2 YSYEKL. CDR3 length equals 13 residues. The V end lost 1 base, the J end lost 9 bases, and 10 bases lay between the germline ends. The CDR3 DNA reads TGCGCCAGCAGCCAAGTTGGTCCGAGTGAGCAGTTCTTC. Residues: CASSQVGPSEQFF.

This chain joins TRBV20-1 and TRBJ1-5, with no clear D. The CDR3 spans 14 residues. Per the germline V gene, CDR1 is DFQATT and CDR2 is SNEGSKA (reference sequence). The V and J ends lost 0 bases and 5 bases respectively, with 11 bases between them. CDR3 sequence: CSARDRAGYQPQHF. The DNA for the CDR3 is TGCAGTGCTAGAGATAGAGCGGGGTATCAGCCCCAGCATTTT.

This clonotype was counted a few times. This chain connects TRBV29-1 to TRBJ1-1; 8 nucleotides match TRBD1. Germline CDR1 reads SQVTM; CDR2 reads ANQGSEA. After removal of 0 bases from V and 0 bases from J, the junction contained 6 bases not matched to a gene. The CDR3 contains 16 residues. CDR3 loop: CSVEDPNRGVNTEAFF. The CDR3 DNA reads as TGCAGCGTTGAAGATCCTAACAGGGGGGTGAACACTGAAGCTTTCTTT.

This clonotype was detected only a few times. This CDR3 reads CASSQDHGYTF. The CDR3 DNA sequence: TGCGCCAGCAGCCAAGATCATGGCTACACCTTC. The J gene is TRBJ1-2, the V gene TRBV4-1, with D uncertain. There are 11 residues in the CDR3. Trimming took 0 bases from V and 6 from J, leaving 2 bases between them. Germline V gene sequence: CDR1 MGHRA, CDR2 YSYEKL.

V is TRBV6-1 and J is TRBJ2-7, with D tentatively TRBD1 or TRBD2 (5 bases each). The length of the CDR3 is 14 residues. The V end was cut by 0 bases, the J end by 5 bases, with 11 bases between. The germline V gene encodes CDR1 MNHNS and CDR2 SASEGT. CDR3 nucleotides: TGTGCCAGCAGTGAAGCCATTGGGGGTCACGAGCAGTACTTC. Translating gives CASSEAIGGHEQYF.

The chain is built from TRBV27 and TRBJ2-1, with D unresolved. This CDR3 is 13 amino acids long. V lost 5 bases to trimming and J lost 7 bases, with 12 bases between them. Per the germline V gene, CDR1 is MNHEY and CDR2 is SMNVEV (reference sequence). CDR3 sequence: CASSVEHNNEQFF. CDR3 sequence (DNA): TGTGCCAGCAGTGTTGAACATAATAATGAGCAGTTCTTC.

As regards this clonotype: One end of the junction varies from germline; a read error may be responsible. The CDR3 bases are TGTGCCAACAGCTCCCAGGGCCAAATGAACACTGAAGCTTTCTTT. As protein: CANSSQGQMNTEAFF. This rearrangement joins TRBV11-3 to TRBJ1-1, with a possible D match to TRBD1 (5 bases). Germline-derived CDR1 and CDR2 are SGHNT and YENEEA. CDR3 length: 15 residues.

This chain connects TRBV15 to TRBJ2-5, with D uncertain. The V and J ends lost 6 bases and 1 base respectively, with 12 bases between them. The CDR3 contains 14 residues. The germline gives CDR1 LNHNV, CDR2 YYDKDF (reference sequence). The CDR3 DNA reads as TGTGCCACCAGGGAGCGACGGATCCAAGAGACCCAGTACTTC. Protein product: CATRERRIQETQYF.

Concerning this clonotype: Here the CDR3 omits its conserved ending phenylalanine or tryptophan, so a read error is the likely source. The CDR3 is CASSEFAPSRYEQYS. The CDR3 region has the DNA TGTGCCAGCAGTGAATTTGCCCCAAGCCGCTACGAGCAGTACTCC. The gene calls are TRBV12-3 or TRBV12-4 and TRBJ2-7, with D uncertain. The CDR3 length is 15 residues. Trimming removed 5 bases at V and 3 bases at J, with 17 bases between.

The V gene is TRBV20-1, the J gene TRBJ2-7; D possibly corresponds to TRBD2 (7 bases). Germline assignment: CDR1 DFQATT and CDR2 SNEGSKA (reference sequence). Trimming shortened V by 3 bases and J by 5 bases, and 14 bases separated the two germline ends. The CDR3 runs 13 residues. The CDR3 nucleotides read TGCAGTGCTAGTAGGGGGAGGGAGCACGAGCAGTACTTC. It translates to CSASRGREHEQYF.

J is TRBJ2-1 and V is TRBV6-1; D is perhaps TRBD1 (6 bases). In germline, CDR1 is MNHNS, CDR2 SASEGT. The CDR3 spans 14 residues. Trimming cost V 6 bases and J 2 bases, with 11 bases left between them. The DNA for the CDR3 is TGTGCCAGCAGGCAGGGGCTCCCCTACAATGAGCAGTTCTTC. It translates to CASRQGLPYNEQFF.

The gene calls are TRBV7-8 and TRBJ2-3; D possibly corresponds to TRBD2 (5 bases). The germline gives CDR1 SGHVS, CDR2 FQNEAQ. The CDR3 spans 19 residues. V was shortened by 2 bases and J by 2 bases, with 23 bases between the two germline ends. The CDR3 region is CASSLSPLVRARNTDTQYF. The CDR3 coding sequence is TGTGCCAGCAGCTTATCGCCACTCGTGCGGGCCAGAAACACAGATACGCAGTATTTT.